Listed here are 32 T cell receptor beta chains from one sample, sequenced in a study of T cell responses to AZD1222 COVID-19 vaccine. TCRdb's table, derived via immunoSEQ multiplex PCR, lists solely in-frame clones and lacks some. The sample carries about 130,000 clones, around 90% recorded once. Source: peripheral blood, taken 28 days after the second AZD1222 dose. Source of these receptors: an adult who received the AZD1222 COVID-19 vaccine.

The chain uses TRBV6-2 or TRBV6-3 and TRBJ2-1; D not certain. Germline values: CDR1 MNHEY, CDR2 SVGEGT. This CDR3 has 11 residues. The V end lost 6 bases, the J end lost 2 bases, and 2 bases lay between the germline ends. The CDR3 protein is CASSPYNEQFF. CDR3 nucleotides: TGTGCCAGCAGCCCCTACAATGAGCAGTTCTTC.

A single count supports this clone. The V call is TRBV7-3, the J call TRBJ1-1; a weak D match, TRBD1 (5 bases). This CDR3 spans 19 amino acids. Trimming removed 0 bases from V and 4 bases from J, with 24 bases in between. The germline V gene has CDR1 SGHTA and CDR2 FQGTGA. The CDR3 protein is CASSLTAFPGGIVATEAFF. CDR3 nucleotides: TGTGCCAGCAGCTTAACCGCGTTTCCGGGGGGTATAGTTGCCACTGAAGCTTTCTTT.

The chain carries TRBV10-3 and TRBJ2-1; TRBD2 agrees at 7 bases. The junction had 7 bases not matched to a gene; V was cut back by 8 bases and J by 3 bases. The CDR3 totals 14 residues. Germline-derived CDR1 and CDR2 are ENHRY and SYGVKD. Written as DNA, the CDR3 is TGTGCCATCGGGGGAGGGCACGGCTACAATGAGCAGTTCTTC. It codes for CAIGGGHGYNEQFF.

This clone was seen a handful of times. The CDR3 DNA reads TGTGCCAGCAGTCTTGGGACAGGGGTTCACTTT. It encodes CASSLGTGVHF. The chain employs TRBV25-1 and TRBJ1-6; 10 nucleotides align to TRBD1. Germline CDR1 and CDR2: MGHDK and SYGVNS. V shed 5 bases, J shed 19 bases, and the junction held 5 bases outside the gene matches. This CDR3 is built from 11 residues.

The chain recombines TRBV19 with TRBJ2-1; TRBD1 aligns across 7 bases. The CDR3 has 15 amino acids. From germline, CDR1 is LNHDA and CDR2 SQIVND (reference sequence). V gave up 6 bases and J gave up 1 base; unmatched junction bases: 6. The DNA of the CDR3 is TGTGCCAGTAGGCCCGACAGGGTATCCTACAATGAGCAGTTCTTC. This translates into CASRPDRVSYNEQFF.

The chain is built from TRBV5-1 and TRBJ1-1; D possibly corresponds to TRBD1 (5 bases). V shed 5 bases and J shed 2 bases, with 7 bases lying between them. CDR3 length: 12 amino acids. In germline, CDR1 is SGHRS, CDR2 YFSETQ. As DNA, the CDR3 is TGCGCCAGCAGTAGGGACAACACTGAAGCTTTCTTT. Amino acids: CASSRDNTEAFF.

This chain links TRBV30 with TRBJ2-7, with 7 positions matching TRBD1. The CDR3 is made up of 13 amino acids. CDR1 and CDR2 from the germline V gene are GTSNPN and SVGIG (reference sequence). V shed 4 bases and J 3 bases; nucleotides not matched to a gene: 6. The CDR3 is CAWNQGVGYEQYF. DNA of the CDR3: TGTGCCTGGAATCAGGGGGTAGGCTACGAGCAGTACTTC.

The CDR3 DNA follows: TGCGCCAGCAGCCACCCGGGGCTTCGACGGGGACCCCTTTACAATGAGCAGTTCTTC. Residues: CASSHPGLRRGPLYNEQFF. The chain has TRBV4-1 and TRBJ2-1; D may correspond to TRBD1 or TRBD2 (5 bases each). Trimming took off 3 bases at V and 4 bases at J, with 25 bases between the two ends. CDR1 and CDR2 (germline): MGHRA, YSYEKL. This CDR3 has 19 amino acids.

The CDR3 reads CASSQDAIKGQGYTF. The DNA of the CDR3 is TGCGCCAGCAGCCAAGATGCGATAAAGGGGCAAGGCTACACCTTC. This chain joins TRBV4-1 and TRBJ1-2, with D maybe TRBD1 (5 bases). CDR3 length: 15 residues. Germline CDR1 MGHRA, CDR2 YSYEKL. V lost 0 bases, J lost 8 bases, and 16 bases lay in between.

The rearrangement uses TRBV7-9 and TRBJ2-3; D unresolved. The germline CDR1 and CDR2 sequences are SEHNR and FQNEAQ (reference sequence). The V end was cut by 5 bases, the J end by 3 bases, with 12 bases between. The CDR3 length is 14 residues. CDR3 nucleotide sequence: TGTGCCAGCAGCAATACTGACTGGACAGATACGCAGTATTTT. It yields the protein CASSNTDWTDTQYF.

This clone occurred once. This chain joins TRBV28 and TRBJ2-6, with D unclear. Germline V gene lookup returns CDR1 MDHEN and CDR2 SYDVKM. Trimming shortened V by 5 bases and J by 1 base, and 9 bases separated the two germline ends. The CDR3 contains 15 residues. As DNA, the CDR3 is TGTGCCAGCAGTGGAAGGAAGTCTGGGGCCAACGTCCTGACTTTC. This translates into CASSGRKSGANVLTF.

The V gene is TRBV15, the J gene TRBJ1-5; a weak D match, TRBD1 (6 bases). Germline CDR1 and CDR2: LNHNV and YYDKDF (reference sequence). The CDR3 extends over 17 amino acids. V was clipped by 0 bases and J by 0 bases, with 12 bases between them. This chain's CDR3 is CATSRDFARGSNQPQHF. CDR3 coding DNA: TGTGCCACCAGCAGAGATTTTGCCAGGGGTAGCAATCAGCCCCAGCATTTT.

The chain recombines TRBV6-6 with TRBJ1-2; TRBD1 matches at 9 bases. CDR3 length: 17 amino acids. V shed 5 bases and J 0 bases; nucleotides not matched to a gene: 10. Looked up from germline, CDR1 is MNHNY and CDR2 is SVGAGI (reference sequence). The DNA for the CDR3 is TGTGCCAGCAGTCAAACAGGGGGCCTGGGGGCTAACTATGGCTACACCTTC. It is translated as CASSQTGGLGANYGYTF.

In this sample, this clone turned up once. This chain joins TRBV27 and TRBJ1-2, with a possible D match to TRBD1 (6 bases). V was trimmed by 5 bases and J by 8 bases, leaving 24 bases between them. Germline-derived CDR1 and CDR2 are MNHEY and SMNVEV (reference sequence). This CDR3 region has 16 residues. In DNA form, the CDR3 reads TGTGCCAGCAGTACGCCCCTAGGACCGACTAGGGGGGGCTACACCTTC. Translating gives CASSTPLGPTRGGYTF.

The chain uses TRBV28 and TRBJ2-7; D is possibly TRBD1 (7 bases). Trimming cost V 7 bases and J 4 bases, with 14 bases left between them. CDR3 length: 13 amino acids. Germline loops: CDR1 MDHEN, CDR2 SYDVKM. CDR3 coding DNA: TGTGCCAGCACCGCGGGACAGATATACGAGCAGTACTTC. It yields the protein CASTAGQIYEQYF.

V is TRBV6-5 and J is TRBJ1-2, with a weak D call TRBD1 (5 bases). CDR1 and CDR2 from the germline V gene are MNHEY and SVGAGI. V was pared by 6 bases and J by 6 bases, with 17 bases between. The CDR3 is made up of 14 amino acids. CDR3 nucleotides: TGTGCCAGCAGGCCGGGACTCAACCCAAATGGCTACACCTTC. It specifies CASRPGLNPNGYTF.

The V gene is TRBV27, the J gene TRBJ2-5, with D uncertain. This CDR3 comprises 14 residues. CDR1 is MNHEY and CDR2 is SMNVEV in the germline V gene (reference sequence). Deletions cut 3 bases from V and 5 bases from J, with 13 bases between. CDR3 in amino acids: CASSFRSQWETQYF. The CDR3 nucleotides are TGTGCCAGCAGTTTCCGGTCCCAATGGGAGACCCAGTACTTC.

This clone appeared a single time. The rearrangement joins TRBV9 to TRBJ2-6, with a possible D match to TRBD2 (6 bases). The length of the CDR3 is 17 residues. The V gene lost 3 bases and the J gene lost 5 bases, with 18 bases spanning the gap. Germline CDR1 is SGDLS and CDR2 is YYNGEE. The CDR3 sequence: CASSGTPGVGRANVLTF. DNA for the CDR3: TGTGCCAGCAGCGGAACCCCGGGAGTAGGGAGGGCCAACGTCCTGACTTTC.

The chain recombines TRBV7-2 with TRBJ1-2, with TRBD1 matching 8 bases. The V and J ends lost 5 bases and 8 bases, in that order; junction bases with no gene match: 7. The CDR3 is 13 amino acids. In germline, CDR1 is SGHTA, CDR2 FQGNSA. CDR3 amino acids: CASSNGQGLGYTF. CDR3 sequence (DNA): TGTGCCAGCAGCAACGGACAGGGTTTGGGCTACACCTTC.

Written as DNA, the CDR3 is TGTGCCAGCAGTTTCCCCGGGACAGGGGGATCGGGTTTTACATCGCAAGAGACCCAGTACTTC. The encoded protein is CASSFPGTGGSGFTSQETQYF. This chain uses TRBV28 with TRBJ2-5; 11 bases agree with TRBD1. CDR1 MDHEN and CDR2 SYDVKM come from the germline V gene. J was trimmed by 2 bases and V by 3 bases; bases with no gene match: 20. The CDR3 is 21 amino acids.

The CDR3 DNA reads as TGTGCCAGCAGTAACAGGCCGTATAGCAATCAGCCCCAGCATTTT. Translated: CASSNRPYSNQPQHF. The chain joins TRBV6-6 to TRBJ1-5, with D perhaps TRBD1 (5 bases). The CDR3 extends over 15 amino acids. Trimming removed 5 bases at V and 0 bases at J, with 11 bases between. From germline, CDR1 is MNHNY and CDR2 SVGAGI (reference sequence).

The CDR3 is CAWTTTGFSGNTIYF. Written as DNA, the CDR3 is TGTGCCTGGACTACGACAGGTTTCTCTGGAAACACCATATATTTT. V gene TRBV30 combines with J gene TRBJ1-3, with D possibly TRBD1 on 6 matching bases. Germline lookup yields CDR1 GTSNPN and CDR2 SVGIG (reference sequence). Trimming removed 4 bases at V and 0 bases at J, with 13 bases between. This CDR3 has 15 amino acids.

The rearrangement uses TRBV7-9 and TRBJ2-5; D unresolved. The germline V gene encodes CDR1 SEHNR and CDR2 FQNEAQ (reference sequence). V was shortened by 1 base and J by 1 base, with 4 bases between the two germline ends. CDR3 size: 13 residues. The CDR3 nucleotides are TGTGCCAGCAGCTTAGGCAGCCAAGAGACCCAGTACTTC. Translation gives CASSLGSQETQYF.

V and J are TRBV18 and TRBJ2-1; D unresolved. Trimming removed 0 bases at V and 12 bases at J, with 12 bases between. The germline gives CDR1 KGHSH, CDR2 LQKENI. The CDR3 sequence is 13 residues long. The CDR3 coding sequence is TGTGCCAGCTCACCACCAGAAGGGTCACGGCAGTTCTTC. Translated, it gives CASSPPEGSRQFF.

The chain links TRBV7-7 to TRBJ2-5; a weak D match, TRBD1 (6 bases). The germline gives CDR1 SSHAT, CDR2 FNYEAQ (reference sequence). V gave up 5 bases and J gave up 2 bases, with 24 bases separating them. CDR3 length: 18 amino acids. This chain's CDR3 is CASSPRQDYGLVQETQYF. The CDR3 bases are TGTGCCAGCAGCCCTAGACAGGATTATGGATTGGTACAAGAGACCCAGTACTTC. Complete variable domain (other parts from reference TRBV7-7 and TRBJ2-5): GAGVSQSPRYKVTKRGQDVTLRCDPISSHATLYWYQQALGQGPEFLTYFNYEAQPDKSGLPSDRFSAERPEGSISTLTIQRTEQRDSAMYRCASSPRQDYGLVQETQYFGPGTRLLVL.

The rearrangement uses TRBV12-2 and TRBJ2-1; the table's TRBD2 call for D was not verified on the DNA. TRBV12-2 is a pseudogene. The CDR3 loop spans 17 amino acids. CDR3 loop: CASRSGLAEPSYNEQFF. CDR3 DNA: TGTGCAAGTCGCTCGGGACTAGCGGAGCCTTCCTACAATGAGCAGTTCTTC.

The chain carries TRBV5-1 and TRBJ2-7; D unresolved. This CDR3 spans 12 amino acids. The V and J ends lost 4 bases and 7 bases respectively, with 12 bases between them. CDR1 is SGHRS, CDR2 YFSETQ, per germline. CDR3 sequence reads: CASSLTLQEQYF. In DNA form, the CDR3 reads TGCGCCAGCAGCCTCACCTTGCAGGAGCAGTACTTC. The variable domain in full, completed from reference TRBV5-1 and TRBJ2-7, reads KAGVTQTPRYLIKTRGQQVTLSCSPISGHRSVSWYQQTPGQGLQFLFEYFSETQRNKGNFPGRFSGRQFSNSRSEMNVSTLELGDSALYLCASSLTLQEQYFGPGTRLTVT.

For the CDR3, the DNA is TGTGCCAGCAGCCTGGACAGCTACAATGAGCAGTTCTTC. This codes for CASSLDSYNEQFF. The chain employs TRBV5-4 and TRBJ2-1; a possible D gene is TRBD1 (6 bases). V dropped 4 bases and J dropped 3 bases, with 8 bases sitting between them. The germline V gene has CDR1 SGHNT and CDR2 YYREEE (reference sequence). This CDR3 comprises 13 residues.

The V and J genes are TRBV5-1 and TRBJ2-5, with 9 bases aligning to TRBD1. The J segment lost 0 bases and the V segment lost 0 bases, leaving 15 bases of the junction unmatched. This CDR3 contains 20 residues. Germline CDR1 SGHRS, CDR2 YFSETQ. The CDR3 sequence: CASSLAPGTGIHGNQETQYF. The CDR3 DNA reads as TGCGCCAGCAGCTTGGCCCCCGGGACAGGGATACACGGGAACCAAGAGACCCAGTACTTC.

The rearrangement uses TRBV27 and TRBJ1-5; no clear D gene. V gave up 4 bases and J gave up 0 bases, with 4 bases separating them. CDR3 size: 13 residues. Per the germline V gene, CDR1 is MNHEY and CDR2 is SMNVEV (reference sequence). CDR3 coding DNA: TGTGCCAGCAGTTGGGATAGCAATCAGCCCCAGCATTTT. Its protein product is CASSWDSNQPQHF.

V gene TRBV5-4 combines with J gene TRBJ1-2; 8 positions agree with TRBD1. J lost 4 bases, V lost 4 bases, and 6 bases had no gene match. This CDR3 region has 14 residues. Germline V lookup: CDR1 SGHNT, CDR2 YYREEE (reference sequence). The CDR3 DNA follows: TGTGCCAGCAGCCCGGGACAGGCTTTCTATGGCTACACCTTC. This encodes CASSPGQAFYGYTF.

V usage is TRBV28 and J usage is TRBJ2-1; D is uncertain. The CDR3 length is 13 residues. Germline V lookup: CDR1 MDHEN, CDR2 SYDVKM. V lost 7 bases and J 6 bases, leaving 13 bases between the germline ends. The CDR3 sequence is CASNYQTANEQFF. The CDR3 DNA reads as TGTGCCAGCAACTATCAGACGGCCAATGAGCAGTTCTTC.